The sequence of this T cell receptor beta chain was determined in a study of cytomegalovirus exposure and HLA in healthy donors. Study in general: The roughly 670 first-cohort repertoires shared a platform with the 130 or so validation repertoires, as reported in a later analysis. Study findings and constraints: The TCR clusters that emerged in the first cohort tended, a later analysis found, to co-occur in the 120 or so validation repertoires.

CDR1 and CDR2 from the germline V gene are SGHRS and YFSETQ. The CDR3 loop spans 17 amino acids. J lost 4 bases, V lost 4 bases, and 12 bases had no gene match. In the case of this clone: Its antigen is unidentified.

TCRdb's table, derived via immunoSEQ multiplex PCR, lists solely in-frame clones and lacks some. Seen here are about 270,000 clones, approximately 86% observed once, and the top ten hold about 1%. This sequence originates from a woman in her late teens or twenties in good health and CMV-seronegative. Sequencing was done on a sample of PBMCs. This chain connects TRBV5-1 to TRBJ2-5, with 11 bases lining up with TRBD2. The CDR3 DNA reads TGCGCCAGCAGCCCCAGTGAGGCTAGCGGGGGGATAGAGACCCAGTACTTC. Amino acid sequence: CASSPSEASGGIETQYF. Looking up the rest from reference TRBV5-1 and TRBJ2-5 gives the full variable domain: KAGVTQTPRYLIKTRGQQVTLSCSPISGHRSVSWYQQTPGQGLQFLFEYFSETQRNKGNFPGRFSGRQFSNSRSEMNVSTLELGDSALYLCASSPSEASGGIETQYFGPGTRLLVL.